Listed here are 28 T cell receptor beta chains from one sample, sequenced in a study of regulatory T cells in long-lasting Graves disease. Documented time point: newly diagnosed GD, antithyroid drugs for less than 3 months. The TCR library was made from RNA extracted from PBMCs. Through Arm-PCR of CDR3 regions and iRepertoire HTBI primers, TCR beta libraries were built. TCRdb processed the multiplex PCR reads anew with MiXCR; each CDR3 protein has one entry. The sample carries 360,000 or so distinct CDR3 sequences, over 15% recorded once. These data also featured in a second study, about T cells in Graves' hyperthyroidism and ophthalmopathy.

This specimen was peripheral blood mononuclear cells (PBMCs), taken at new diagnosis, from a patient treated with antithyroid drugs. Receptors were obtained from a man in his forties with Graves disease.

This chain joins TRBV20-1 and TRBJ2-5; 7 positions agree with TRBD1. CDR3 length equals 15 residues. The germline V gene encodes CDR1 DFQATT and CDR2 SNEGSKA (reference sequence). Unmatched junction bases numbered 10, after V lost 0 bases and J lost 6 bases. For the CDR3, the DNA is TGCAGTGCTAGAGATCAGGGACAGCCGATTAAGACCCAGTACTTC. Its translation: CSARDQGQPIKTQYF.

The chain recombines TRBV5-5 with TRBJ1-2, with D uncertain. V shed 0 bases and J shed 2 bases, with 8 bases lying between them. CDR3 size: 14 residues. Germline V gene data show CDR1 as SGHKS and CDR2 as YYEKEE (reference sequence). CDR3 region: CASSLEGMNYGYTF. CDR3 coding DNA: TGTGCCAGCAGCTTGGAGGGTATGAACTATGGCTACACCTTC.

The CDR3 nucleotides are TGTGCCAGCAGTGTTTGGGGTATTCTGTCAGATACGCAGTATTTT. Its protein product is CASSVWGILSDTQYF. The rearrangement links TRBV6-1 to TRBJ2-3; D remains unclear. The germline V and J ends were trimmed by 4 bases and 4 bases, with 15 bases remaining between them. The CDR3 has 15 amino acids. Germline CDR1 reads MNHNS; CDR2 reads SASEGT.

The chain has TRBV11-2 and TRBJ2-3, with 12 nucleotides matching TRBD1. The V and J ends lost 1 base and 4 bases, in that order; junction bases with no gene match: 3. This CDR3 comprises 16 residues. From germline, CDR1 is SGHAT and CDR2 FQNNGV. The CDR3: CASSLARDRGPDTQYF. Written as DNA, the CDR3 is TGTGCCAGCAGCTTAGCAAGGGACAGGGGGCCAGATACGCAGTATTTT.

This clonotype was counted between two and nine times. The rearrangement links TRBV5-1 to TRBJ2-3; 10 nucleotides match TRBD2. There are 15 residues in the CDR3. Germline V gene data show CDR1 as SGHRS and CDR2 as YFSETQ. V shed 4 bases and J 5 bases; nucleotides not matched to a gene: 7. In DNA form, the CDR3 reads TGCGCCAGCAGCCCGGGAGCGGGGGGGCAAGATACGCAGTATTTT. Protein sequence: CASSPGAGGQDTQYF.

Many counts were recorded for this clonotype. CDR3 protein: CASSPQGLSTDTQYF. CDR3 DNA sequence: TGCGCCAGCAGCCCACAGGGACTTAGCACAGATACGCAGTATTTT. The chain couples TRBV5-1 to TRBJ2-3, with D possibly called TRBD1 or TRBD2 (6 bases each). The CDR3 has 15 amino acids. CDR1 and CDR2 from the germline V gene are SGHRS and YFSETQ. V was clipped by 4 bases and J by 0 bases, with 12 bases between them. Filled out from reference TRBV5-1 and TRBJ2-3, the complete variable domain reads KAGVTQTPRYLIKTRGQQVTLSCSPISGHRSVSWYQQTPGQGLQFLFEYFSETQRNKGNFPGRFSGRQFSNSRSEMNVSTLELGDSALYLCASSPQGLSTDTQYFGPGTRLTVL.

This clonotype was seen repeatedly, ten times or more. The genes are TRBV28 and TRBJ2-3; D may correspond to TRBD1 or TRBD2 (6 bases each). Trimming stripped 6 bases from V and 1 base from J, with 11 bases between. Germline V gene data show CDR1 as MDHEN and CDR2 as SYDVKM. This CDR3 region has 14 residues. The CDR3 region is CASREGGRTDTQYF. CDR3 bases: TGTGCCAGCAGAGAGGGGGGTCGCACAGATACGCAGTATTTT.

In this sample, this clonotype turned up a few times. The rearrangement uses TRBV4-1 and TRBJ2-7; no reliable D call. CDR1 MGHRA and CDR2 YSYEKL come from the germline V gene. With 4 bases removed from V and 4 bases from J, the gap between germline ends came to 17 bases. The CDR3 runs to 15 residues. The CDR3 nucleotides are TGCGCCAGCAGCCCCCTCTGGCCCGGGTTATACGAGCAGTACTTC. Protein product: CASSPLWPGLYEQYF.

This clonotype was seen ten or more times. This CDR3 is CASSSGTDYEQYF. As DNA, the CDR3 is TGTGCCAGCAGCTCTGGGACGGACTACGAGCAGTACTTC. This chain joins TRBV13 and TRBJ2-7; D is possibly TRBD1 or TRBD2 (5 bases each). CDR1 and CDR2 from the germline V gene are PRHDT and FYEKMQ (reference sequence). V was trimmed by 4 bases and J by 3 bases, leaving 10 bases between them. The CDR3 has 13 residues.

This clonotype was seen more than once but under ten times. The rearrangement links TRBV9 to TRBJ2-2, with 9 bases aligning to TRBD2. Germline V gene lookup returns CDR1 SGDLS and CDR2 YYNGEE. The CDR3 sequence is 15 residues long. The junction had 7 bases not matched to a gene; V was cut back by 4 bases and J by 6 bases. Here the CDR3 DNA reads TGTGCCAGCAGCTTAGGACTAGCGTCCTCCGGGGAGCTGTTTTTT. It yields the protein CASSLGLASSGELFF.

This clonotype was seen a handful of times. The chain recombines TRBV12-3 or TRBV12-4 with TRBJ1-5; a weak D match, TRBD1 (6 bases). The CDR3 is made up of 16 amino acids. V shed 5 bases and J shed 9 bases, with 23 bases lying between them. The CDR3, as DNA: TGTGCCAGCAGTACCACCTACAGGGATCGCGTGAGGCCCCAGCATTTT. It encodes CASSTTYRDRVRPQHF.

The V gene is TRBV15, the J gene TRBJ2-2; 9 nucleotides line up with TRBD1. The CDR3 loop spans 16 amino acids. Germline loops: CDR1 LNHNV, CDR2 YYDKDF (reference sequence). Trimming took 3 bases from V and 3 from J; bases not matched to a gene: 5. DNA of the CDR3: TGTGCCACCAGCAGGCCCGGGACAGGGTACACCGGGGAGCTGTTTTTT. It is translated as CATSRPGTGYTGELFF. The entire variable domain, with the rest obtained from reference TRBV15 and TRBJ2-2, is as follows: DAMVIQNPRYQVTQFGKPVTLSCSQTLNHNVMYWYQQKSSQAPKLLFHYYDKDFNNEADTPDNFQSRRPNTSFCFLDIRSPGLGDTAMYLCATSRPGTGYTGELFFGEGSRLTVL.

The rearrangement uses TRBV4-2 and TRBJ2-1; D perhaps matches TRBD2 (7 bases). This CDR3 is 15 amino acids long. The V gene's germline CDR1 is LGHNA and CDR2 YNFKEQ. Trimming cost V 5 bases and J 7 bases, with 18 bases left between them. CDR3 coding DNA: TGTGCCAGCAGCATAGACTACGGGGGGACAAATGAGCAGTTCTTC. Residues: CASSIDYGGTNEQFF.

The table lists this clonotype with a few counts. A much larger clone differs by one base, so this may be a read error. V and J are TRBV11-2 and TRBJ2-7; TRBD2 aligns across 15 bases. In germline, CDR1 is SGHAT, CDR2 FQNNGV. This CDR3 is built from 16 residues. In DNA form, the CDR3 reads TGTGCCAGCAGTCATAGGACTAGCGGGGGGGACAACGAGCAGCACTTC. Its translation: CASSHRTSGGDNEQHF.

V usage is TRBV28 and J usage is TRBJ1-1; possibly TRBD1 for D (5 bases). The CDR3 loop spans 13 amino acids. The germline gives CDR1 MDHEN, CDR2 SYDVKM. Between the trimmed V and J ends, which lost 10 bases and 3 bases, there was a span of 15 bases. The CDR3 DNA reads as TGTGCCATTGAGGGGTGGGGGGACACTGAAGCTTTCTTT. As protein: CAIEGWGDTEAFF.

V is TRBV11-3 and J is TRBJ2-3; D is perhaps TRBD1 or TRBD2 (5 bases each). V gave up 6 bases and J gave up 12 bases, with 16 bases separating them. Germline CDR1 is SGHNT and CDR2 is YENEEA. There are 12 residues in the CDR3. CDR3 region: CASRFPPGPQYF. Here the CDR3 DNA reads TGTGCCAGCAGATTCCCTCCGGGACCTCAGTATTTT.

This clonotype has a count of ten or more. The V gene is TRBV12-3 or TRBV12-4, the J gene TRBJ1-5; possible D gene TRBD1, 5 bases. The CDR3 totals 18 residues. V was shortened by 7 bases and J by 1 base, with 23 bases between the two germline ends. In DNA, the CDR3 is TGTGCCAGCATGAATTGGGATGGGGGGTTAGCGAGCAATCAGCCCCAGCATTTT. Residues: CASMNWDGGLASNQPQHF.

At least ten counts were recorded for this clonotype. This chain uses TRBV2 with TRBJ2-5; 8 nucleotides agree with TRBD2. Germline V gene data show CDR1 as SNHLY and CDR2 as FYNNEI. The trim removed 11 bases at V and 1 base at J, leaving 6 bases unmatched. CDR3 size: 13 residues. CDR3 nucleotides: TGTGCCGGAACCGGGGGGGCCCAAGAGACCCAGTACTTC. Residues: CAGTGGAQETQYF.

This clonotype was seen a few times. CDR3 in amino acids: CASSLLMGTEAFF. CDR3 nucleotides: TGTGCCAGCAGTTTATTAATGGGCACTGAAGCTTTCTTT. The J gene is TRBJ1-1, the V gene TRBV12-3 or TRBV12-4; D is unclear. V lost 2 bases to trimming and J lost 4 bases, with 8 bases between them. The CDR3 spans 13 residues.

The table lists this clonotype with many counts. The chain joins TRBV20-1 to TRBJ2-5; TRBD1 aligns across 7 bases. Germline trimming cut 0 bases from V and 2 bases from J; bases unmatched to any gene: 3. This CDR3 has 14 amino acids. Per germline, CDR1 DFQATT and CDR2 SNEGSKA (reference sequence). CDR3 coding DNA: TGCAGTGCTAGAGATTTGACAGGGCAAGAGACCCAGTACTTC. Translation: CSARDLTGQETQYF.

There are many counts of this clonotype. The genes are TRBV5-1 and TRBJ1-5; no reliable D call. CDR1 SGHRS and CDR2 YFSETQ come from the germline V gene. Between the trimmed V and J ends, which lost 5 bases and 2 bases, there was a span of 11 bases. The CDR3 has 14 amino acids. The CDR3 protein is CASRKTLGNQPQHF. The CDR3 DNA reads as TGCGCCAGCAGGAAGACTTTGGGCAATCAGCCCCAGCATTTT.

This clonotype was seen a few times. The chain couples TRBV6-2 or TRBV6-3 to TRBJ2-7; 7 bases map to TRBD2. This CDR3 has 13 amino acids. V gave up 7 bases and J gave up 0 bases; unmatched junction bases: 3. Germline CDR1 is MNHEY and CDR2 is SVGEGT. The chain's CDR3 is CASNPSGSYEQYF. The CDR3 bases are TGTGCCAGCAACCCTAGCGGCTCCTACGAGCAGTACTTC.

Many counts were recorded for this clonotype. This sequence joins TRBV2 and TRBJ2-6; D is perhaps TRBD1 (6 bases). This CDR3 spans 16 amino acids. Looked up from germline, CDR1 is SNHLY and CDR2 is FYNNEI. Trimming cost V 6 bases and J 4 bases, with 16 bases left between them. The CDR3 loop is CASSLNRANGANVLTF. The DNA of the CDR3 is TGTGCCAGCAGCCTGAACAGGGCTAACGGGGCCAACGTCCTGACTTTC.

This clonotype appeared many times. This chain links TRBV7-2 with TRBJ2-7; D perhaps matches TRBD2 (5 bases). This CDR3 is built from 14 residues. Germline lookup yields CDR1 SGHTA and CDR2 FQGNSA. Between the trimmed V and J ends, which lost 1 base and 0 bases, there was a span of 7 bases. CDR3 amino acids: CASSLGAGSYEQYF. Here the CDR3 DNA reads TGTGCCAGCAGCTTAGGGGCGGGCTCCTACGAGCAGTACTTC.

For the CDR3, the DNA is TGTGCCAGCAACAAGAGGGCGGGGGGGCTCACAGATACGCAGTATTTT. Translating it yields CASNKRAGGLTDTQYF. The chain has TRBV12-3 or TRBV12-4 and TRBJ2-3, with TRBD2 matching over 9 bases. V lost 7 bases and J lost 2; bases outside the gene matches: 10. The CDR3 is made up of 16 amino acids.

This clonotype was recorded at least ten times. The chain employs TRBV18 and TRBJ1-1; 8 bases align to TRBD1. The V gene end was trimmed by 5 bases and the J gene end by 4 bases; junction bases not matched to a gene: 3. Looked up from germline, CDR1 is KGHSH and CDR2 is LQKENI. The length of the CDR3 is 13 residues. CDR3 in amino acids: CASSSGGSTEAFF. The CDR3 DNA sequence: TGTGCCAGCTCATCAGGGGGCTCCACTGAAGCTTTCTTT.

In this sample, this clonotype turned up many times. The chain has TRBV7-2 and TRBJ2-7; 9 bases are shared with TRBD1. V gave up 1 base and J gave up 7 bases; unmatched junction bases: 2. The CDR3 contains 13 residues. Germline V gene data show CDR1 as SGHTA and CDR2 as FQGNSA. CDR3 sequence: CASSLDRGREQYF. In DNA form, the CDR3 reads TGTGCCAGCAGCTTAGACAGGGGGCGGGAGCAGTACTTC.

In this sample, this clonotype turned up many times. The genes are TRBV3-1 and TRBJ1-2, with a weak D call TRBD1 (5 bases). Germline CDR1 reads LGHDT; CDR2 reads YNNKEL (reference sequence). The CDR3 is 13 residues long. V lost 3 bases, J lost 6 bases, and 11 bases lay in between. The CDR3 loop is CASSHGQGDGYTF. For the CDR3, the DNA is TGTGCCAGCAGCCACGGGCAAGGGGATGGCTACACCTTC.